The 7 T cell receptor beta chains below all came from one sample that was sequenced in a study of blood T cell repertoires in COVID-19. Sequencing was performed with immunoSEQ multiplex PCR; in TCRdb, only in-frame clones are kept and a portion is missing. The data hold 200,000 or so clones, with 80% to 95% observed a single time. Sequenced: peripheral blood. All receptors derive from a man in his 60s with COVID-19, enrolled during active disease.

As regards this clone: The sample carries other DNA sequences with the same CDR3. The V and J genes are TRBV7-3 and TRBJ2-1; no reliable D call. The CDR3 totals 14 residues. The germline V gene encodes CDR1 SGHTA and CDR2 FQGTGA. Trimming cost V 2 bases and J 3 bases, with 8 bases left between them. CDR3 residues: CASSLGGNYNEQFF. CDR3 bases: TGTGCCAGCAGCTTAGGCGGAAACTACAATGAGCAGTTCTTC.

The chain is built from TRBV9 and TRBJ1-5, with TRBD1 matching 7 bases. The germline V gene encodes CDR1 SGDLS and CDR2 YYNGEE. Trimming took 2 bases from V and 7 from J; bases not matched to a gene: 6. This CDR3 is built from 14 residues. The CDR3 reads CASSVGQQGQPQHF. CDR3 sequence (DNA): TGTGCCAGCAGCGTGGGACAGCAGGGGCAGCCCCAGCATTTT.

This clone was counted between two and nine times. J is TRBJ1-2 and V is TRBV5-1, with D unclear. The CDR3 is made up of 15 amino acids. Trimming stripped 4 bases from V and 7 bases from J, with 20 bases between. CDR1 SGHRS and CDR2 YFSETQ come from the germline V gene. CDR3 sequence reads: CASSLTDGRSGGYTF. The CDR3 nucleotides read TGCGCCAGCAGCCTCACTGACGGACGGAGCGGTGGCTACACCTTC.

The chain uses TRBV7-9 and TRBJ2-1; 9 nucleotides align to TRBD1. The CDR3 totals 14 residues. V lost 3 bases, J lost 15 bases, and 12 bases stayed unmatched. Per germline, CDR1 SEHNR and CDR2 FQNEAQ (reference sequence). As DNA, the CDR3 is TGTGCCAGCAGCTTCGGGGGCCCCGGACAGGGGACGTTCTTC. Translation gives CASSFGGPGQGTFF. The full variable domain, in which reference TRBV7-9 and TRBJ2-1 provide the parts outside the CDR3, is DTGVSQNPRHKITKRGQNVTFRCDPISEHNRLYWYRQTLGQGPEFLTYFQNEAQLEKSRLLSDRFSAERPKGSFSTLEIQRTEQGDSAMYLCASSFGGPGQGTFFGPGTRLTVL.

The V and J genes are TRBV3-1 (or the pseudogene TRBV3-2) and TRBJ1-2; D remains ambiguous. V lost 3 bases to trimming and J lost 2 bases, with 16 bases between them. Germline V gives CDR1 LGHDT, CDR2 YNNKEL (reference sequence). The CDR3 is 16 amino acids. The CDR3 sequence: CASSQLRRVTNYGYTF. The CDR3 DNA is TGTGCCAGCAGCCAGCTAAGGAGGGTGACGAACTATGGCTACACCTTC.

This chain links TRBV20-1 with TRBJ2-7; TRBD2 agrees at 13 bases. This CDR3 is built from 14 residues. Germline CDR1 is DFQATT and CDR2 is SNEGSKA (reference sequence). V trimming: 3 bases; J trimming: 7 bases; junction bases outside the gene matches: 6. The CDR3 reads CSASPGTSGNEQYF. As DNA, the CDR3 is TGCAGTGCTAGTCCCGGGACTAGCGGGAATGAGCAGTACTTC.

V and J are TRBV5-1 and TRBJ2-7; D possibly corresponds to TRBD2 (6 bases). Germline V gives CDR1 SGHRS, CDR2 YFSETQ. The CDR3 consists of 18 residues. Trimming removed 4 bases from V and 0 bases from J, with 23 bases in between. The CDR3 is CASSPSRQISGSSYEQYF. The DNA for the CDR3 is TGCGCCAGCAGCCCATCCCGCCAGATTAGCGGTAGCTCCTACGAGCAGTACTTC.